The TCR beta chain described here comes from a study of cytomegalovirus exposure and HLA in healthy donors. The study, taken as a whole, reports: Later on, analysis showed that most CMV-associated TCR beta chains appeared to be HLA-restricted. An analysis that was carried out later associated some 17,000 TCR beta sequences with HLA alleles at 0.05 false discovery rate.

In the case of this clone: Its antigen is as yet unknown.

This CDR3 region has 17 residues. The germline CDR1 and CDR2 sequences are LGHNA and YNFKEQ. Amplification used 60 Vbeta primers and 13 Jbeta primers. The assay was immunoSEQ multiplex PCR, and TCRdb's table has in-frame clones only and misses some. The sample lists 140,000 or so clones, less than 85% occurring once. This rearrangement joins TRBV4-2 to TRBJ2-5; 7 positions match TRBD1. The DNA matches TRBJ2-7 better at its end, which makes the J call doubtful. Sample: PBMCs. This TCR was recovered from a young man in good health and CMV-seropositive. CDR3 sequence (DNA): TGTGCCAGCAGCCATGATTCCCAGGACAGGACGTACTACGAGCAGTACTTC. As protein: CASSHDSQDRTYYEQYF.